The 9 T cell receptor beta chains given below trace back to one sample, sequenced in a study of shared T cell receptors in the human thymus. Only in-frame clones appear in the TCRdb table, and some are missing; sequencing was by immunoSEQ multiplex PCR. The sample carries about 400,000 clones, just under 95% recorded once. The sequenced material came from thymocytes. The origin of the receptors is a human donor.

The chain is built from TRBV5-1 and TRBJ1-4; no reliable D call. The length of the CDR3 is 18 residues. V was cut by 0 bases and J by 4 bases, with 19 bases left in between. From germline, CDR1 is SGHRS and CDR2 YFSETQ. DNA of the CDR3: TGCGCCAGCAGCTTGGGGGCGGTTATTCCAGAAGTTAATGAAAAACTGTTTTTT. This translates into CASSLGAVIPEVNEKLFF. The full variable domain, completed using reference TRBV5-1 and TRBJ1-4, is KAGVTQTPRYLIKTRGQQVTLSCSPISGHRSVSWYQQTPGQGLQFLFEYFSETQRNKGNFPGRFSGRQFSNSRSEMNVSTLELGDSALYLCASSLGAVIPEVNEKLFFGSGTQLSVL.

V and J are TRBV2 and TRBJ2-1; 7 positions agree with TRBD2. Germline lookup yields CDR1 SNHLY and CDR2 FYNNEI. The length of the CDR3 is 14 residues. V lost 11 bases, J lost 4 bases, and 11 bases stayed unmatched. The CDR3, as DNA: TGTGCCGCCAGTGGGCTAGCGGCGTACAATGAGCAGTTCTTC. It codes for CAASGLAAYNEQFF.

DNA of the CDR3: TGTGCCAGCTCACCTCTCGTGGGCAGGCGATACAATGAGCAGTTCTTC. It encodes CASSPLVGRRYNEQFF. This chain links TRBV18 with TRBJ2-1; D is uncertain. Deletions cut 3 bases from V and 4 bases from J, with 16 bases between. The CDR3 totals 16 residues. Germline-derived CDR1 and CDR2 are KGHSH and LQKENI.

The rearrangement joins TRBV10-3 to TRBJ2-7; TRBD1 is a possible D gene (5 bases). CDR1 is ENHRY and CDR2 is SYGVKD in the germline V gene. With 6 bases removed from V and 0 bases from J, the gap between germline ends came to 12 bases. The CDR3 spans 14 residues. CDR3 in DNA: TGTGCCATCAGCTCGGTCGACAGCTCCTACGAGCAGTACTTC. It yields the protein CAISSVDSSYEQYF.

This clone has a handful of counts. V usage is TRBV7-9 and J usage is TRBJ1-1; D is ambiguous. Trimming removed 5 bases from V and 5 bases from J, with 9 bases in between. This CDR3 spans 12 amino acids. CDR1 and CDR2 (germline): SEHNR, FQNEAQ (reference sequence). The CDR3 nucleotides are TGTGCCAGCAGCACCGCGGGGACTGAAGCTTTCTTT. This translates into CASSTAGTEAFF.

This clone was seen a few times. The chain joins TRBV6-1 to TRBJ2-5; 11 positions agree with TRBD1. The V segment lost 11 bases and the J segment 5 bases; nucleotides outside the gene matches: 1. The V gene's germline CDR1 is MNHNS and CDR2 SASEGT. The CDR3 runs 11 residues. CDR3 sequence: CAGDRGETQYF. For the CDR3, the DNA is TGTGCCGGGGACAGGGGGGAGACCCAGTACTTC.

V is TRBV27 and J is TRBJ2-1; perhaps TRBD2 as D (6 bases). The V end lost 1 base, the J end lost 0 bases, and 16 bases lay between the germline ends. CDR1 is MNHEY and CDR2 is SMNVEV in the germline V gene (reference sequence). The CDR3 has 18 amino acids. The CDR3 nucleotides are TGTGCCAGCAGTTTATATCCCTCTACTAGCAACTCCTACAATGAGCAGTTCTTC. Translated, it gives CASSLYPSTSNSYNEQFF.

The rearrangement joins TRBV5-6 to TRBJ2-4; 8 bases match TRBD2. This CDR3 spans 15 amino acids. With 4 bases clipped from V and 7 bases from J, the junction kept 10 bases outside the gene matches. Germline CDR1 is SGHDT and CDR2 is YYEEEE. The CDR3 sequence: CASSPAGLGGNIQYF. The CDR3 nucleotides are TGTGCCAGCAGCCCTGCGGGACTAGGGGGGAACATTCAGTACTTC.

CDR3: CASSLAGHQPQHF. The CDR3 DNA reads TGTGCCAGCAGCTTAGCAGGCCATCAGCCCCAGCATTTT. This sequence joins TRBV7-8 and TRBJ1-5; D gene unclear. Germline assignment: CDR1 SGHVS and CDR2 FQNEAQ. The germline V and J ends were trimmed by 0 bases and 5 bases, with 5 bases remaining between them. This CDR3 is 13 amino acids long.